The T cell receptor (beta chain) under discussion was sequenced for a study of blood T cell repertoires in COVID-19. Only in-frame clones appear in the TCRdb table, and some are missing; sequencing was by immunoSEQ multiplex PCR. The sample lists some 170,000 clones; approximately 90% were seen once. Germline CDR1 reads MNHEY; CDR2 reads SVGEGT. The CDR3 extends over 13 amino acids. V shed 7 bases and J shed 3 bases, with 12 bases lying between them. The V gene is TRBV6-2 or TRBV6-3, the J gene TRBJ1-2; perhaps TRBD1 as D (5 bases). Sample: peripheral blood. The clonotype was recovered from a woman in her forties or fifties with acute or convalescent COVID-19. CDR3 DNA sequence: TGTGCCAGCACCCCGACAGCCTACTATGGCTACACCTTC. Amino acid sequence: CASTPTAYYGYTF.